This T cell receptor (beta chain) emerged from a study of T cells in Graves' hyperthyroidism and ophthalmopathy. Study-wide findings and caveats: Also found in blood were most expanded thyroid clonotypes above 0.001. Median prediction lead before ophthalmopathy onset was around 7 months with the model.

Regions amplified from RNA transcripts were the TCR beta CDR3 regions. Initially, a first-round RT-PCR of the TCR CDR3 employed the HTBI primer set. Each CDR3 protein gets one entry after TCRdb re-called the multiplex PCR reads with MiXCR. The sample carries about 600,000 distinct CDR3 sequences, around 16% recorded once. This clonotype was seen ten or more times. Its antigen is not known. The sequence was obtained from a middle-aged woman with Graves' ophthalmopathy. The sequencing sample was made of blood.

CDR3 coding DNA: TGTGCCTGGGAGGGACAGGGGGGCACTGAAGCTTTCTTT. Translation: CAWEGQGGTEAFF. This chain uses TRBV30 with TRBJ1-1, with 11 bases aligning to TRBD1. Looked up from germline, CDR1 is GTSNPN and CDR2 is SVGIG (reference sequence). The CDR3 totals 13 residues. With 5 bases clipped from V and 4 bases from J, the junction kept 3 bases outside the gene matches. The whole variable domain, filled in from reference TRBV30 and TRBJ1-1, reads SQTIHQWPATLVQPVGSPLSLECTVEGTSNPNLYWYRQAAGRGLQLLFYSVGIGQISSEVPQNLSASRPQDRQFILSSKKLLLSDSGFYLCAWEGQGGTEAFFGQGTRLTVV.